This TCR beta chain was obtained from a study of blood T cell repertoires in COVID-19. Exposed participants encountered a COVID-19 case during the 2 weeks preceding study entry. V was clipped by 1 base and J by 4 bases, with 19 bases between them. The CDR3 has 17 amino acids. CDR1 is SGHVS and CDR2 is FNYEAQ in the germline V gene. In the authors' methods: Amplified reference gene primers provided the basis for estimating nucleated cell counts. Using immunoSEQ multiplex PCR, the repertoire was profiled, and TCRdb retains in-frame clones only, with some absent. V and J calls and clone size come straight from that table; D and trimming were deduced from the DNA. The data show 240,000 or so clones, just under 90% seen once.

V usage is TRBV7-6 and J usage is TRBJ1-1, with D uncertain. The sample taken for sequencing was PBMCs or T cells enriched from blood (not recorded which). This TCR derives from a man aged 50 to 59 who had been exposed to COVID-19. The DNA for the CDR3 is TGTGCCAGCAGCTTAGAAGGCCAGGTACCCTCCGGCACTGAAGCTTTCTTT. This encodes CASSLEGQVPSGTEAFF.